The source of this T cell receptor beta chain is a study of T cells after yellow fever vaccination. Background on the study: Each low-cell-number fraction was prepared by means of SMART-Seq v4 Ultra Low Input. Study findings and constraints: The secondary T-cell response peaked on day 5, not day 15, but was weaker. Reappearing after the booster were most of the clones from primary vaccination (roughly 96% CD4, 75% to 90% CD8). The CD4 compartment and the CD8 compartment contained a small share of clonotypes in common.

CDR1 and CDR2 (germline): MNHEY, SVGAGI. CDR3 length equals 14 residues. The ends were cut back, 2 bases at V and 4 bases at J, with 6 bases in the middle. As for this clonotype: Its specificity is not known.

A single record per CDR3 protein comes from TCRdb applying MiXCR to the 5' RACE reads. The table lists some 160,000 distinct CDR3 sequences, about a tenth of them singletons, with 35% to 40% in the top ten. Material: CD8+ T cells sorted from PBMCs, obtained 45 days after the yellow fever booster vaccination. This TCR was sampled from a man aged 18 to 30 who received the YFV17D yellow fever vaccine. This chain links TRBV6-5 with TRBJ2-6, with D uncertain. CDR3 protein: CASSYPGGANVLTF. The DNA of the CDR3 is TGTGCCAGCAGTTACCCCGGGGGGGCCAACGTCCTGACTTTC.